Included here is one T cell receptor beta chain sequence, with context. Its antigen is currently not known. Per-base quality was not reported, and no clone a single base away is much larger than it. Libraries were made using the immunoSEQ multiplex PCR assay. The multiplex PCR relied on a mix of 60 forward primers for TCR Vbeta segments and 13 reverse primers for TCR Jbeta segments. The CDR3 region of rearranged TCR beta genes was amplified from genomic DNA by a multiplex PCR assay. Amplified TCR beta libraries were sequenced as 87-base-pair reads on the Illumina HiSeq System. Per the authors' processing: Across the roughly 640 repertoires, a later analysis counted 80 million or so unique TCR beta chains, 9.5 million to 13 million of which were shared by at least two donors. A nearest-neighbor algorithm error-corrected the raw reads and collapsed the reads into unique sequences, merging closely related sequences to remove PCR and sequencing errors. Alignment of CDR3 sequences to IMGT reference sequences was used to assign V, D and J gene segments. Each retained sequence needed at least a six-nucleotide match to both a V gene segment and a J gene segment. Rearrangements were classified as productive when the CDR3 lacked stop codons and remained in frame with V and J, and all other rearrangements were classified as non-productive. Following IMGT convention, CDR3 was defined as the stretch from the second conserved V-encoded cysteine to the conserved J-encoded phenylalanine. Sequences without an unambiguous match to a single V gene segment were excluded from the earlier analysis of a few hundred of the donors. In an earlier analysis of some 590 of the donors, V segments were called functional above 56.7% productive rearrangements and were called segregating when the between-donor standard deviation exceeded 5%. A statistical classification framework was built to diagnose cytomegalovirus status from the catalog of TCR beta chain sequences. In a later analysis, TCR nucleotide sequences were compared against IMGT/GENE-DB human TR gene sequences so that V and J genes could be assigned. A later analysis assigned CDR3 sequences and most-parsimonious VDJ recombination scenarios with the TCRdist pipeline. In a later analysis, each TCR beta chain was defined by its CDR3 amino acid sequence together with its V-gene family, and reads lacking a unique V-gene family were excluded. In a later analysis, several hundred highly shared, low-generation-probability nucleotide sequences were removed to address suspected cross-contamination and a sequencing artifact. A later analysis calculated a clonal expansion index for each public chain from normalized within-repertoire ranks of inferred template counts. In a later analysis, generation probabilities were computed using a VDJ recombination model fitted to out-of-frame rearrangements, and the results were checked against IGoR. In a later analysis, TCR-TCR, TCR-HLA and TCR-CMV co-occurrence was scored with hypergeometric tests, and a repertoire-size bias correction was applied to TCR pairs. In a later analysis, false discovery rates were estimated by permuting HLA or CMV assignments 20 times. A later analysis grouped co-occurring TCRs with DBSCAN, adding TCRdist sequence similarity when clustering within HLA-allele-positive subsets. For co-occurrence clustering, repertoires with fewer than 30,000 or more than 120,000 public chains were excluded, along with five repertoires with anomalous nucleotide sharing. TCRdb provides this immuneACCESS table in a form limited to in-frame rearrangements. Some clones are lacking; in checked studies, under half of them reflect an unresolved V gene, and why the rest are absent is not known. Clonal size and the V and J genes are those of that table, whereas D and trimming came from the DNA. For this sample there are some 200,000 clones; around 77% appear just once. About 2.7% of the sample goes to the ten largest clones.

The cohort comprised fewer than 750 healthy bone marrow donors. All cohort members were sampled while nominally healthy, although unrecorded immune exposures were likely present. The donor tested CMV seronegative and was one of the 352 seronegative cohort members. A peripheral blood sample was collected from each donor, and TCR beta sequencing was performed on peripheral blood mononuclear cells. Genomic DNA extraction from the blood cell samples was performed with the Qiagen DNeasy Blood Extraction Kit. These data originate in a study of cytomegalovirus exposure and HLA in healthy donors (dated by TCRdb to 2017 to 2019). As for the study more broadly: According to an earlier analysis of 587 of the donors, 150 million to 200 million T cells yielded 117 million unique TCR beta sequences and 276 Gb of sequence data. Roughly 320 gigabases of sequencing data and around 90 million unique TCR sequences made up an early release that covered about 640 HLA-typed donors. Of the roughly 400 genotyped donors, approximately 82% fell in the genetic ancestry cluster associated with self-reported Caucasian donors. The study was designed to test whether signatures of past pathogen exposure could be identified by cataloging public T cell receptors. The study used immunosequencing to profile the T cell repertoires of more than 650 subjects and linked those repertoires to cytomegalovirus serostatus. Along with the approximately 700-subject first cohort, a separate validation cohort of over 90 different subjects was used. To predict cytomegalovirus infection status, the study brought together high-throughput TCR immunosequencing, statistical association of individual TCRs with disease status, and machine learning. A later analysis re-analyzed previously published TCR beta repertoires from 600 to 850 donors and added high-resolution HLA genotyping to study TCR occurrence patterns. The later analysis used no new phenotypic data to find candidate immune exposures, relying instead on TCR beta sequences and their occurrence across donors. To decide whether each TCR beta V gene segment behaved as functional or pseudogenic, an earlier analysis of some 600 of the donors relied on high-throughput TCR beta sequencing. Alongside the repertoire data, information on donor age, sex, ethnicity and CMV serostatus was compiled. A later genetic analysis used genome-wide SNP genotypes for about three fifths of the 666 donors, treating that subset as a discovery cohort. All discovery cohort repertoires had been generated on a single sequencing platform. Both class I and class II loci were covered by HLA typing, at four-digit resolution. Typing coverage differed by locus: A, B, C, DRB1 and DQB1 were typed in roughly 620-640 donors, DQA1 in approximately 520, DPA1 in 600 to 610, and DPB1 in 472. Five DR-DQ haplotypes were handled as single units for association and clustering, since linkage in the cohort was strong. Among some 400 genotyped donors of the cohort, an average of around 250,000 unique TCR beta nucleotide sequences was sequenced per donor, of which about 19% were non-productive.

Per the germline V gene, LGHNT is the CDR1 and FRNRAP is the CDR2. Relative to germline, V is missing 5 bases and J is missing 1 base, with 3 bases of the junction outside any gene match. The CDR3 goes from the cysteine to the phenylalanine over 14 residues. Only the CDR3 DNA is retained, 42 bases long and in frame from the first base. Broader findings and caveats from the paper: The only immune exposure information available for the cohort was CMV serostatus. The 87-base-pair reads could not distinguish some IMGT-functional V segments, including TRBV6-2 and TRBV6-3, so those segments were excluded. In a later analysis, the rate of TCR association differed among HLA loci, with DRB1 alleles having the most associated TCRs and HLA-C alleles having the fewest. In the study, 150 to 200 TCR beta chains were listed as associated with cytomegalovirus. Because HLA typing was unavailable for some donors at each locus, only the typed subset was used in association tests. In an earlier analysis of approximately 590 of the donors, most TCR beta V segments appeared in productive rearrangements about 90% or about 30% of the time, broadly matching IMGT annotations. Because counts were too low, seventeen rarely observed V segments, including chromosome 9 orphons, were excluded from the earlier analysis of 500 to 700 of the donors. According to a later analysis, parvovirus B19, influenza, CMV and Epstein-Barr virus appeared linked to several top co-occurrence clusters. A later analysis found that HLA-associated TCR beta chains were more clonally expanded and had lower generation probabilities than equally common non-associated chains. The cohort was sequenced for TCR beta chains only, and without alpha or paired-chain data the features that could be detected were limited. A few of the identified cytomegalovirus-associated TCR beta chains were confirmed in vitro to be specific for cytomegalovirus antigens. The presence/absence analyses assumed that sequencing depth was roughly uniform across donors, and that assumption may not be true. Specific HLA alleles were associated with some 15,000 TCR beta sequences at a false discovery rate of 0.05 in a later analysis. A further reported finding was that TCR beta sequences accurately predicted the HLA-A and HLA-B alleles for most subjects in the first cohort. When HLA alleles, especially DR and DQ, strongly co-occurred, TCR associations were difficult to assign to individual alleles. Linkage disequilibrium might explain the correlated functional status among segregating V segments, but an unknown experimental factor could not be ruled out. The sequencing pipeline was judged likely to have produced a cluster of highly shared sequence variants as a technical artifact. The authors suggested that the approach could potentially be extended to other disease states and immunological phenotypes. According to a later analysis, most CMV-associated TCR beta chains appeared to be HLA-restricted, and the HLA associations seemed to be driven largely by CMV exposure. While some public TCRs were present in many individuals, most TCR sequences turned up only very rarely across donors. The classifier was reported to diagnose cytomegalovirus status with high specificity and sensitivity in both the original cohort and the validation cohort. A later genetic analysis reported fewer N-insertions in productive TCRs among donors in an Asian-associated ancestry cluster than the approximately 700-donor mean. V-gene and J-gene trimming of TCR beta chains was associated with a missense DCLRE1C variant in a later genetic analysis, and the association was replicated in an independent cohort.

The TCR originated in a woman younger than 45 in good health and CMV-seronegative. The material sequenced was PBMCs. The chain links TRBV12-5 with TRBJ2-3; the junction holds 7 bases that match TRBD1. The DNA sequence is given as TGTGCTAGTGGTACGGGACAGCGCACAGATACGCAGTATTTT. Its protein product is CASGTGQRTDTQYF. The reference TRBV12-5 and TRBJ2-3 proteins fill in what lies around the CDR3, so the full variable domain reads DARVTQTPRHKVTEMGQEVTMRCQPILGHNTVFWYRQTMMQGLELLAYFRNRAPLDDSGMPKDRFSAEMPDATLATLKIQPSEPRDSAVYFCASGTGQRTDTQYFGPGTRLTVL.